The 5 T cell receptor beta chains presented below share a single source sample, sequenced in a study of glioma-infiltrating T cells after dendritic cell vaccination. Sequencing used immunoSEQ multiplex PCR; TCRdb keeps in-frame clones, though not all of them. This repertoire shows around 100,000 clones, roughly 81% found once; its top ten account for 9.5% to 15%. The sequencing used blood, collected before dendritic cell vaccination. The receptors stem from a human donor with glioblastoma.

The chain joins TRBV10-3 to TRBJ2-7; TRBD1 matches at 7 bases. Germline CDR1 ENHRY, CDR2 SYGVKD. The CDR3 contains 13 residues. J lost 2 bases, V lost 6 bases, and 4 bases had no gene match. The DNA for the CDR3 is TGTGCCATCAGCCGGGACAGAGCCTACGAGCAGTACTTC. It specifies CAISRDRAYEQYF.

With respect to this clone: Compared with germline, one end of the junction differs, possibly owing to a read error. CDR3 DNA sequence: TGTGCCATCAGCCCCGGGTCCTTCGAGCAGTACTTC. This gives the protein CAISPGSFEQYF. The chain joins TRBV10-3 to TRBJ2-7, with D hard to call. The CDR3 sequence is 12 residues long. Germline lookup yields CDR1 ENHRY and CDR2 SYGVKD.

This sequence joins TRBV6-1 and TRBJ2-5; 7 positions agree with TRBD1. Per germline, CDR1 MNHNS and CDR2 SASEGT. The CDR3 runs to 14 residues. J lost 3 bases, V lost 11 bases, and 12 bases had no gene match. CDR3 region: CAVQIGTEEETQYF. The DNA of the CDR3 is TGTGCCGTCCAAATTGGGACAGAAGAAGAGACCCAGTACTTC.

This chain connects TRBV6-1 to TRBJ1-1; a weak D match, TRBD1 (6 bases). The CDR3 is 14 amino acids. CDR1 MNHNS and CDR2 SASEGT come from the germline V gene. V lost 1 base and J 5 bases, leaving 11 bases between the germline ends. The CDR3 DNA is TGTGCCAGCAGTGAAGACAGGGAGAGGACTGAAGCTTTCTTT. It codes for CASSEDRERTEAFF.

This clone was seen just once. The rearrangement uses TRBV30 and TRBJ1-4; no clear D gene. Germline CDR1 is GTSNPN and CDR2 is SVGIG (reference sequence). V was shortened by 4 bases and J by 0 bases, with 9 bases between the two germline ends. The CDR3 spans 14 residues. The CDR3: CAWMPYATNEKLFF. CDR3 nucleotides: TGTGCCTGGATGCCCTATGCAACTAATGAAAAACTGTTTTTT.